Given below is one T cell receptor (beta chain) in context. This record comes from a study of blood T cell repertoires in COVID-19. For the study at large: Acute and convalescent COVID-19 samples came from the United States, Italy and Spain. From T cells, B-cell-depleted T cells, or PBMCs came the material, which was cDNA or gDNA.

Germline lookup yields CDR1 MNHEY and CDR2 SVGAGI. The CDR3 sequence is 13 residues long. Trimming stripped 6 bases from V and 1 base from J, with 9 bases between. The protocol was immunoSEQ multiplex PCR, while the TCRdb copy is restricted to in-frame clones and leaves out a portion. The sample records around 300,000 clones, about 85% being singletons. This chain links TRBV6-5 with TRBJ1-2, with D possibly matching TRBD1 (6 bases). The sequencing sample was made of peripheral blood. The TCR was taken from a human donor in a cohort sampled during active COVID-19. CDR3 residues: CASRDSNNYGYTF. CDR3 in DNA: TGTGCCAGCAGGGACAGCAATAACTATGGCTACACCTTC.